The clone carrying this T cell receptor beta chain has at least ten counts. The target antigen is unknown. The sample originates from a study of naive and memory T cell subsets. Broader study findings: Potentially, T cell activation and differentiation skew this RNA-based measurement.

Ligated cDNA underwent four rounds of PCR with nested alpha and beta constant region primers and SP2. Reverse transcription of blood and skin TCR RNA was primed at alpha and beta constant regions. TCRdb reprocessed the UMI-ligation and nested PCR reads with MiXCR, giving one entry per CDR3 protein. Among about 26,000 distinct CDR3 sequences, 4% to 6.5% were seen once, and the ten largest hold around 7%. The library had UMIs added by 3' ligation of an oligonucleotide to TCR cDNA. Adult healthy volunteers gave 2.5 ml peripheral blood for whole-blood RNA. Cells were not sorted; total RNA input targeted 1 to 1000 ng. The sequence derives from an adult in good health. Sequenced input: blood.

Here the CDR3 reads CSARGGGITDTQYF. The CDR3 DNA is TGCAGTGCCCGAGGTGGGGGAATAACAGATACGCAGTATTTT. V gene TRBV20-1 combines with J gene TRBJ2-3; the D gene could be TRBD1 or TRBD2 (5 bases each). The V end was cut by 6 bases, the J end by 3 bases, with 16 bases between. The CDR3 sequence is 14 residues long. Germline V gene sequence: CDR1 DFQATT, CDR2 SNEGSKA (reference sequence).